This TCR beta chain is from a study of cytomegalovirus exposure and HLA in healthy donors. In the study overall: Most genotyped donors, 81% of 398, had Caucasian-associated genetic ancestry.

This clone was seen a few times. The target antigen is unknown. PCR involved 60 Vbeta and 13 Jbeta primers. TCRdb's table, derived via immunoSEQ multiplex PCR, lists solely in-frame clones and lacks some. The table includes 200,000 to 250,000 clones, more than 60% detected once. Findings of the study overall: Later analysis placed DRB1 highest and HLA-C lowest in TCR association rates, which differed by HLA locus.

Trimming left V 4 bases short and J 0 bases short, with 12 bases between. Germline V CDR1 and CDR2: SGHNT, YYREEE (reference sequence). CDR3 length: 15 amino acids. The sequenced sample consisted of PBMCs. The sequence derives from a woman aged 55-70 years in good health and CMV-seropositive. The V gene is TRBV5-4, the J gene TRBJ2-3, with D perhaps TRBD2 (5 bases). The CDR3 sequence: CASSRGEKSTDTQYF. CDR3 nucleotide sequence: TGTGCCAGCAGCCGTGGGGAGAAGAGCACAGATACGCAGTATTTT.